The clone carrying this T cell receptor (beta chain) has more than one count but fewer than ten. All of the isolated RNA was reverse transcribed, so expressed TCRB transcripts were sequenced. TCRdb's copy holds only in-frame clones and misses some; the assay was immunoSEQ multiplex PCR. The sample has some 410,000 clones, approximately 15% seen once. This CDR3 spans 12 amino acids. The V end lost 4 bases, the J end lost 0 bases, and 4 bases lay between the germline ends. CDR1 is SGHAT and CDR2 is FQDESV in the germline V gene (reference sequence). This sample is part of a study of beta chain features in type 1 diabetes.

V gene TRBV11-1 combines with J gene TRBJ2-7, with no clear D. Input material: naive CD4+ T cells from blood. This clonotype was sampled from a man aged 30-40 years in good health. This CDR3 is CASSSSSYEQYV. CDR3 coding DNA: TGTGCCAGCAGCTCAAGCTCCTACGAGCAGTACGTC.